This T cell receptor (beta chain) emerged from a study of blood T cell repertoires in COVID-19. Germline-derived CDR1 and CDR2 are LGHDT and YNNKEL (reference sequence). V was shortened by 0 bases and J by 7 bases, with 5 bases between the two germline ends. The CDR3 length is 12 residues. Authors' methods: Estimates of nucleated cell counts were drawn from the amplification of reference gene primers. Generated by immunoSEQ multiplex PCR, the TCRdb table keeps only in-frame clones and is missing some. V and J calls plus clone size are reproduced from that table; the DNA served to infer D and trimming. The table records 65,000 or so clones, 80% to 90% of them present only once.

Sample: peripheral blood. This chain uses TRBV3-1 (or the pseudogene TRBV3-2) with TRBJ2-3; no definite D call. The receptor was isolated from a man aged 50 to 60 with active COVID-19. CDR3 protein: CASSQDFNTQYF. The CDR3 bases are TGTGCCAGCAGCCAAGATTTCAATACGCAGTATTTT.